Below are 21 T cell receptor beta chains sequenced from a single sample in a study of blood T cells in healthy people across ages. Primed by a sample-barcoded 5' primer and a J-beta primer mix, a second PCR proceeded for about 7 to 11 cycles. MiXCR was run by TCRdb on the 5' RACE reads, yielding one entry per CDR3 protein. The repertoire holds 800,000 to 950,000 distinct CDR3 sequences, with roughly 34% as singletons. Sequencing was performed on blood. Every receptor here comes from a young man in good health.

V and J are TRBV9 and TRBJ1-1; unclear D gene. The CDR3 contains 14 residues. Between the trimmed V and J ends, which lost 0 bases and 4 bases, there was a span of 10 bases. Germline loops: CDR1 SGDLS, CDR2 YYNGEE. The CDR3: CASSVVSLGTEAFF. CDR3 bases: TGTGCCAGCAGCGTAGTCAGTTTGGGCACTGAAGCTTTCTTT.

This sequence joins TRBV4-2 and TRBJ1-1; D is ambiguous. Trimming took 0 bases from V and 5 from J, leaving 7 bases between them. The germline V gene encodes CDR1 LGHNA and CDR2 YNFKEQ. The CDR3 totals 13 residues. The CDR3 protein is CASSQETATEAFF. CDR3 in DNA: TGTGCCAGCAGCCAAGAAACGGCAACTGAAGCTTTCTTT.

V usage is TRBV3-1 and J usage is TRBJ2-3, with D perhaps TRBD1 (6 bases). Germline values: CDR1 LGHDT, CDR2 YNNKEL (reference sequence). Trimming shortened V by 1 base and J by 1 base, and 12 bases separated the two germline ends. The CDR3 is 16 residues long. CDR3 residues: CASSQGLGARTDTQYF. CDR3 nucleotide sequence: TGTGCCAGCAGCCAAGGCCTGGGGGCCCGCACAGATACGCAGTATTTT.

The chain employs TRBV7-2 and TRBJ2-1; tentatively, D is TRBD2 (7 bases). Per germline, CDR1 SGHTA and CDR2 FQGNSA. The CDR3 totals 15 residues. Trimming removed 4 bases at V and 6 bases at J, with 16 bases between. In DNA form, the CDR3 reads TGTGCCAGCAGCTCCCAAGGGGGGGCCTTCAATGAGCAGTTCTTC. Amino acid sequence: CASSSQGGAFNEQFF.

The sample holds many counts of this clonotype. The chain is built from TRBV19 and TRBJ2-5, with no clear D. The germline V gene encodes CDR1 LNHDA and CDR2 SQIVND (reference sequence). V was shortened by 3 bases and J by 2 bases, with 7 bases between the two germline ends. The CDR3 length is 13 residues. This CDR3 is CASSILEQETQYF. Written as DNA, the CDR3 is TGTGCCAGTAGTATTTTGGAACAAGAGACCCAGTACTTC.

This chain joins TRBV5-6 and TRBJ1-5; D is ambiguous. The V gene lost 6 bases and the J gene lost 0 bases, with 19 bases spanning the gap. The germline gives CDR1 SGHDT, CDR2 YYEEEE. The CDR3 length is 17 residues. The CDR3 sequence is CASTLGPEIYSNQPQHF. CDR3 DNA sequence: TGTGCCAGCACCCTGGGTCCAGAGATTTATAGCAATCAGCCCCAGCATTTT.

This clonotype was picked up a small number of times. This chain links TRBV16 with TRBJ1-3; D is perhaps TRBD1 (6 bases). The germline V gene encodes CDR1 KGHSY and CDR2 FQNENV. This CDR3 is 14 amino acids long. Trimming stripped 4 bases from V and 1 base from J, with 8 bases between. CDR3 region: CASSRGGSGNTIYF. In nucleotides, the CDR3 is TGTGCCAGCAGCCGAGGGGGATCTGGAAACACCATATATTTT.

As to this clonotype: Since a much larger clone is just one base distant, this may be a read error. The CDR3 carries no conserved terminal phenylalanine or tryptophan, so it likely arises from a read error. This chain joins TRBV29-1 and TRBJ2-1; 7 bases are shared with TRBD2. The CDR3 extends over 14 amino acids. Germline V CDR1 and CDR2: SQVTM, ANQGSEA. J lost 6 bases, V lost 6 bases, and 11 bases had no gene match. CDR3 in amino acids: CSVLGGIVSNEQFL. Here the CDR3 DNA reads TGCAGCGTACTCGGGGGGATCGTCAGCAATGAGCAGTTCTTA.

V and J are TRBV20-1 and TRBJ2-1; no firm D call. Trimming left V 6 bases short and J 1 base short, with 10 bases between. Germline CDR1 DFQATT, CDR2 SNEGSKA (reference sequence). The CDR3 extends over 13 amino acids. The CDR3 region is CSAPTESYNEQFF. DNA for the CDR3: TGCAGTGCCCCGACCGAGTCCTACAATGAGCAGTTCTTC.

V and J are TRBV18 and TRBJ1-2; possible D gene TRBD1, 6 bases. Trimming cost V 3 bases and J 2 bases, with 13 bases left between them. Germline V gene sequence: CDR1 KGHSH, CDR2 LQKENI. This CDR3 spans 15 amino acids. The DNA for the CDR3 is TGTGCCAGCTCACCGAGGACAGCAAACAACTATGGCTACACCTTC. Its protein product is CASSPRTANNYGYTF.

The gene calls are TRBV20-1 and TRBJ2-5; 8 bases fit TRBD1. CDR1 is DFQATT, CDR2 SNEGSKA, per germline (reference sequence). V was clipped by 6 bases and J by 5 bases; unmatched bases: 8. The CDR3 length is 13 residues. CDR3 DNA sequence: TGCAGTGCCTTGACAGGGGTGGGGGAGACCCAGTACTTC. It specifies CSALTGVGETQYF.

This clonotype was seen a handful of times. The chain joins TRBV7-2 to TRBJ2-5; D is ambiguous. From germline, CDR1 is SGHTA and CDR2 FQGNSA. The CDR3 totals 12 residues. V was pared by 2 bases and J by 5 bases, with 6 bases between. The CDR3 protein is CASSLPWETQYF. The CDR3 nucleotides are TGTGCCAGCAGCTTACCGTGGGAGACCCAGTACTTC.

V and J are TRBV9 and TRBJ2-5, with 11 bases matching TRBD1. Germline V gene lookup returns CDR1 SGDLS and CDR2 YYNGEE. Trimming removed 4 bases from V and 4 bases from J; junction bases left unmatched: 6. This CDR3 has 15 residues. CDR3 DNA: TGTGCCAGCAGCCCCGCGGGACAGGGGGTAGAGACCCAGTACTTC. It translates to CASSPAGQGVETQYF.

This clonotype appeared a few times. The chain carries TRBV12-3 or TRBV12-4 and TRBJ2-3; no reliable D call. The CDR3 contains 13 residues. V was trimmed by 5 bases and J by 0 bases, leaving 6 bases between them. CDR3: CASSDGSTDTQYF. The CDR3 nucleotides read TGTGCCAGCAGTGACGGCAGCACAGATACGCAGTATTTT.

The chain joins TRBV12-3 or TRBV12-4 to TRBJ2-3; D might be TRBD2 (5 bases). The CDR3 loop spans 14 amino acids. The germline V and J ends were trimmed by 7 bases and 15 bases, with 26 bases remaining between them. The CDR3 sequence: CASTTGEKADMQYF. The CDR3 DNA follows: TGTGCCAGCACCACCGGGGAGAAAGCAGATATGCAATATTTT.

The table lists this clonotype with a few counts. The chain carries TRBV14 and TRBJ2-5; D is unresolved. The length of the CDR3 is 15 residues. Trimming took off 0 bases at V and 3 bases at J, with 11 bases between the two ends. Germline-derived CDR1 and CDR2 are SGHDN and FVKESK. The CDR3 region has the DNA TGTGCCAGCAGCCAAGATCTTCGGCAGAAAGAGACCCAGTACTTC. Translating it yields CASSQDLRQKETQYF. Looking up the rest from reference TRBV14 and TRBJ2-5 gives the full variable domain: EAGVTQFPSHSVIEKGQTVTLRCDPISGHDNLYWYRRVMGKEIKFLLHFVKESKQDESGMPNNRFLAERTGGTYSTLKVQPAELEDSGVYFCASSQDLRQKETQYFGPGTRLLVL.

CDR3 sequence: CASSLGGGAGEQYF. CDR3 DNA sequence: TGTGCCAGCAGTTTAGGCGGGGGAGCCGGCGAGCAGTACTTC. The rearrangement links TRBV12-3 or TRBV12-4 to TRBJ2-7; TRBD2 agrees at 7 bases. V trimming: 1 base; J trimming: 6 bases; junction bases outside the gene matches: 6. This CDR3 comprises 14 residues.

For this clonotype: This could be a read error, since a much larger clone is one nucleotide away. The chain uses TRBV5-1 and TRBJ1-2; D remains ambiguous. The CDR3 contains 15 residues. The V end was cut by 4 bases, the J end by 6 bases, with 19 bases between. In germline, CDR1 is SGHRS, CDR2 YFSETQ. Here the CDR3 reads CASSPTDATFDGYTF. The DNA of the CDR3 is TGCGCCAGCAGCCCGACGGACGCCACGTTTGATGGCTACACCTTC.

This clonotype has a handful of counts. The J gene is TRBJ2-3, the V gene TRBV6-2 or TRBV6-3, with D perhaps matching TRBD2 (6 bases). Per the germline V gene, CDR1 is MNHEY and CDR2 is SVGEGT. The germline V and J ends were trimmed by 7 bases and 0 bases, with 14 bases remaining between them. The CDR3 spans 15 residues. CDR3 in amino acids: CASIETGESTDTQYF. Here the CDR3 DNA reads TGTGCCAGCATCGAGACGGGGGAAAGCACAGATACGCAGTATTTT.

The chain links TRBV7-2 to TRBJ2-4; possibly TRBD2 for D (6 bases). This CDR3 has 15 residues. Germline V gene lookup returns CDR1 SGHTA and CDR2 FQGNSA. Deletions cut 5 bases from V and 3 bases from J, with 14 bases between. The CDR3 reads CASSRDFEDKNIQYF. DNA of the CDR3: TGTGCCAGCAGCCGGGACTTCGAGGACAAAAACATTCAGTACTTC.

As for this clonotype: This may come from a read error, since a much larger clone is one base off. CDR3 nucleotide sequence: TGTGCCAGCAGTCCCAGGGAAACGGGCGATGGCTACACCTTC. Protein sequence: CASSPRETGDGYTF. V is TRBV7-2 and J is TRBJ1-2, with D maybe TRBD1 (5 bases). The length of the CDR3 is 14 residues. Germline V gene data show CDR1 as SGHTA and CDR2 as FQGNSA. Trimming cost V 6 bases and J 6 bases, with 17 bases left between them.